This passage covers 2 T cell receptor beta chains from one sample sequenced in a study of a mutant IDH1 vaccine in newly diagnosed glioma. Assay used: immunoSEQ multiplex PCR; TCRdb lists only in-frame clones, some missing. The profile shows some 48,000 clones, around 78% of them singletons. Which antigens these TCRs recognize remains unknown. The time point denotes: week 5, during vaccination. A 20-mer mutant IDH1 peptide at 300 ug was injected subcutaneously with topical imiquimod. Material: PBMCs, obtained from a glioma patient whose treatment included an IDH1 peptide vaccine. The origin of the receptors is a woman in her thirties or forties with glioma.

This clone was seen just once. The chain links TRBV4-3 to TRBJ2-7; D call uncertain. The germline gives CDR1 LGHNA, CDR2 YSLEER. V gave up 0 bases and J gave up 1 base, with 10 bases separating them. This CDR3 spans 15 amino acids. The CDR3 bases are TGCGCCAGCAGCCAAGATAACAGCGTTTCCTACGAGCAGTACTTC. The encoded protein is CASSQDNSVSYEQYF.

The chain recombines TRBV18 with TRBJ2-5, with TRBD2 identical over 13 bases. V gave up 2 bases and J gave up 3 bases; unmatched junction bases: 0. The CDR3 consists of 15 residues. From germline, CDR1 is KGHSH and CDR2 LQKENI. CDR3 sequence (DNA): TGTGCCAGCTCACCAGGGACTAGCGGGGAAGAGACCCAGTACTTC. This encodes CASSPGTSGEETQYF.